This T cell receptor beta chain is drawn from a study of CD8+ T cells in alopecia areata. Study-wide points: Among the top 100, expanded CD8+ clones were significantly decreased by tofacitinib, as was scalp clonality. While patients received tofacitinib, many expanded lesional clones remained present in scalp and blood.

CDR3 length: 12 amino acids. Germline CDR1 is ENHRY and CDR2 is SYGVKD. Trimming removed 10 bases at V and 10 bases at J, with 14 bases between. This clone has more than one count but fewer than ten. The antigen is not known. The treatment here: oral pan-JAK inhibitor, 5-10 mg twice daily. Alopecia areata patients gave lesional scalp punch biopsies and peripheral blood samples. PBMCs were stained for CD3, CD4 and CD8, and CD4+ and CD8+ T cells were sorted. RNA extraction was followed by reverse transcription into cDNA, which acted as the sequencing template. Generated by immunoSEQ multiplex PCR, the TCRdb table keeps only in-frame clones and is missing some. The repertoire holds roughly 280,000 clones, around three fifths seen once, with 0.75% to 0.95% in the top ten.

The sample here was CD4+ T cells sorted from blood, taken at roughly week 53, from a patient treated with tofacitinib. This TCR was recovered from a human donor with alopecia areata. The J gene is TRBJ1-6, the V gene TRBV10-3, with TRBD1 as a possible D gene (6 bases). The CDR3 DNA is TGTGCCAGCGGGCAGGGGCGCTCACCCCTCCACTTT. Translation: CASGQGRSPLHF.